The source of this T cell receptor (beta chain) is a study of CD8 T cells in Susac syndrome. The study's findings and limits: That the number of individuals in its TCR sequencing and HLA analysis was relatively small was acknowledged by the study.

For this clonotype: Its cognate antigen is unknown.

FACS enriched CD8+ TEMRA cells, while bulk CD8+ and CD4+ were negatively isolated. Germline-derived CDR1 and CDR2 are MNHEY and SMNVEV (reference sequence). V was trimmed by 5 bases and J by 6 bases, leaving 11 bases between them. CDR3 length: 13 residues. The authors reverse transcribed roughly 0.5 to 1 ug RNA with random hexamers. The TCR beta CDR3 was amplified by immunoSEQ multiplex PCR across 54 Vbeta, 13 Jbeta. TCRdb ran MiXCR on the immunoSEQ multiplex PCR reads and lists one entry per CDR3 protein. The table shows about 430,000 distinct CDR3 sequences, with more than 80% occurring only once. The specimen was CD8+ T cells from PBMCs. The V gene is TRBV27, the J gene TRBJ2-1; D gene unclear. The clonotype originates from a human donor with multiple sclerosis. The CDR3 region has the DNA TGTGCCAGCAGTCCGACGACTGCCAATGAGCAGTTCTTC. Its protein product is CASSPTTANEQFF.